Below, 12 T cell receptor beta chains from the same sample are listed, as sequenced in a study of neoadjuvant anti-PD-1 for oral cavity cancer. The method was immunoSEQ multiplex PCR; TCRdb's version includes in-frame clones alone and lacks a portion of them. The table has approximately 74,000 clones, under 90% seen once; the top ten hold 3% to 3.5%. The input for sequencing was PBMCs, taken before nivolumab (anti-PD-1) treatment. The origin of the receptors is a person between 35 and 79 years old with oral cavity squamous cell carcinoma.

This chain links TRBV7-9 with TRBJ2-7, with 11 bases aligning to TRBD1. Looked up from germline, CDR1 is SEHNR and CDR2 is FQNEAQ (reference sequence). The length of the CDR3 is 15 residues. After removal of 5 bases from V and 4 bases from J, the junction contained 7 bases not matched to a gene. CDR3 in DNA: TGTGCCAGCAGCCTCGGGACAGGGGGAAGATACGAGCAGTACTTC. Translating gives CASSLGTGGRYEQYF.

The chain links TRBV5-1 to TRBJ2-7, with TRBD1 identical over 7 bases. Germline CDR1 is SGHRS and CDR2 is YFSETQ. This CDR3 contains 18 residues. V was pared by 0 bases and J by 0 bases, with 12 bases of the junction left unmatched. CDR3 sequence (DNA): TGCGCCAGCAGCTTGGGACCTTCCTCCGGGACAGTCTCCTACGAGCAGTACTTC. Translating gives CASSLGPSSGTVSYEQYF.

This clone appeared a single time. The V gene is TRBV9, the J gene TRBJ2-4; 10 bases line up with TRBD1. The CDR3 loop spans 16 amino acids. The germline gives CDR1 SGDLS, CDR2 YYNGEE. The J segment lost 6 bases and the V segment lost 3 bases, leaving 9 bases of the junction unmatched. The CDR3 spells CASSGQGAVGGNIQYF. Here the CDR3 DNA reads TGTGCCAGCAGCGGACAGGGGGCGGTTGGTGGAAACATTCAGTACTTC.

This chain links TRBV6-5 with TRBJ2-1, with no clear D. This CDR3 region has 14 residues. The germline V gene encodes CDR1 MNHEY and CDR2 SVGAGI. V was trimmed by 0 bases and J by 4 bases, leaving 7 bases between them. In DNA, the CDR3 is TGTGCCAGCAGTTACTCTAGCCCGTACAATGAGCAGTTCTTC. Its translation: CASSYSSPYNEQFF.

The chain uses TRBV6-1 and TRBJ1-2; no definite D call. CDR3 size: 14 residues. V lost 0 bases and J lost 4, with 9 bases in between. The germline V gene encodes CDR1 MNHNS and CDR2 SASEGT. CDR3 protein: CASSEAMHFYGYTF. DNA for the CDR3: TGTGCCAGCAGTGAAGCAATGCACTTCTATGGCTACACCTTC.

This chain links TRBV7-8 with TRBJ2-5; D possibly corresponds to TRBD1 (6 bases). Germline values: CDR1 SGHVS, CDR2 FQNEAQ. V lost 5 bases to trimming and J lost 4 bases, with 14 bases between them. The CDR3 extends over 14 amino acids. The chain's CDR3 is CASSPGQGLETQYF. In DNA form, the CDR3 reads TGTGCCAGCAGCCCCGGGCAGGGGCTAGAGACCCAGTACTTC.

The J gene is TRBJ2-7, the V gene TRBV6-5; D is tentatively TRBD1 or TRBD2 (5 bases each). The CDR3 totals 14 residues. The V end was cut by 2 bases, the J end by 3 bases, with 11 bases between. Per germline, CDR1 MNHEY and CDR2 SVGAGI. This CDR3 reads CASSYHRDGYEQYF. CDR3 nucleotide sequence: TGTGCCAGCAGTTACCACCGGGACGGCTACGAGCAGTACTTC.

CDR3 loop: CASSYGTGEGLIPYGYTF. CDR3 nucleotide sequence: TGCGCCAGCAGCTACGGGACAGGGGAAGGATTAATTCCCTATGGCTACACCTTC. V gene TRBV5-1 combines with J gene TRBJ1-2, with 10 bases lining up with TRBD1. Germline V CDR1 and CDR2: SGHRS, YFSETQ. This CDR3 is 18 amino acids long. After removal of 3 bases from V and 4 bases from J, the junction contained 15 bases not matched to a gene.

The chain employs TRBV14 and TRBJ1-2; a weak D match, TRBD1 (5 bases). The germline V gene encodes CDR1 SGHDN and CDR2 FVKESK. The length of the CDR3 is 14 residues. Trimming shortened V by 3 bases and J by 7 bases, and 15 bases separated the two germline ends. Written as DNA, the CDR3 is TGTGCCAGCAGCCACCGGGACCTACGAGGTGGCTACACCTTC. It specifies CASSHRDLRGGYTF.

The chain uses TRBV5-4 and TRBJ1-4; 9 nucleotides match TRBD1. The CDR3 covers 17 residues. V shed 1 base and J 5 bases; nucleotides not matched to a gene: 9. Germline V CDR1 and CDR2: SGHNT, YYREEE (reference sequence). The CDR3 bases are TGTGCCAGCAGCTTGAAGTATATGGGACAGGGCAATGAAAAACTGTTTTTT. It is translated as CASSLKYMGQGNEKLFF.

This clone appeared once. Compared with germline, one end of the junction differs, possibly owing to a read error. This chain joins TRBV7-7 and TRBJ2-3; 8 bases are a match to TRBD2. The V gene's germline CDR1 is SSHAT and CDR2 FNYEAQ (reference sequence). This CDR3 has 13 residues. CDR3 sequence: CASSPGGDSSQYF. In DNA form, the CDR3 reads TGTGCTAGCAGCCCCGGGGGGGACTCTTCGCAGTATTTT.

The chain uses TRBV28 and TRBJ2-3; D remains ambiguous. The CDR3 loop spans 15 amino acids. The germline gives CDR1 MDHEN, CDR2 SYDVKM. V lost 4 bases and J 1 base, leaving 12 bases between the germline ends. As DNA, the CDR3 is TGTGCCAGCAGTTGGATGACGGGCCGCACAGATACGCAGTATTTT. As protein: CASSWMTGRTDTQYF.